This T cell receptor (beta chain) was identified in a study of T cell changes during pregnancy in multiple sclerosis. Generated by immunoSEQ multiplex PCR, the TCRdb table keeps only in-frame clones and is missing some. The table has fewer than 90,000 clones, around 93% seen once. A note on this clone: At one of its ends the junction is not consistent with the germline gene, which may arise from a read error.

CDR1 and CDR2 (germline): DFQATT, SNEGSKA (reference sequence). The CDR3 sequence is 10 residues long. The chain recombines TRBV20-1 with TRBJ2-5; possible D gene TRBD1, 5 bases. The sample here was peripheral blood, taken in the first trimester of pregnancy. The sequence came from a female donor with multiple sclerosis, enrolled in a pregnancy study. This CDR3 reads CSAREGVGNF. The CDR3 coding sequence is TGCAGTGCTAGAGAAGGGGTAGGGAACTTC.